This is a list of T cell receptor beta chains from one sample in a study of T-cell memory formation after mild COVID-19. TCRdb processed the 5' RACE reads anew with MiXCR; each CDR3 protein has one entry. The table has under 250,000 distinct CDR3 sequences, 25% to 35% seen once. The source material was PBMCs or a T cell subset sorted from them (not recorded which). Every receptor here comes from an adult woman who had mild COVID-19 (a few samples of this study predate the infection). Cell type and time point are not known. Both conserved end residues are part of each CDR3. The order of the fields is J gene, clone size, V gene, D gene, CDR3 DNA, CDR3 protein. The D gene is left open where the match is weak. The size of a clone is reported for some rows only, either as once, few or many, or as a class for expanded clones.

>TRBJ1-2|few|TRBV12-3/TRBV12-4|TRBD1
TGTGCCAGCAGTCCCCGACAGGGGTACTATGGCTACACCTTC
CASSPRQGYYGYTF
>TRBJ2-3|-|TRBV7-6|-
TGTGCCAGCAGCGGTCCAGATACGCAGTATTTT
CASSGPDTQYF
>TRBJ2-1|-|TRBV30|-
TGTGCCTGGAGTGTTGAGGGGCTTTACAATGAGCAGTTCTTC
CAWSVEGLYNEQFF
>TRBJ1-3|few|TRBV6-2/TRBV6-3|TRBD1
TGTGCCAGCAGTACCTTTCGGACAGGGGGCTCGAACACCATATATTTT
CASSTFRTGGSNTIYF
>TRBJ2-7|-|TRBV6-5|-
TGTGCCAGCAGTTACTCGAGGTACGAGCAGTACTTC
CASSYSRYEQYF
>TRBJ2-5|few|TRBV28|TRBD1
TGTGCCAGCAGTCCTTTACAGGGGAGAGAGACCCAGTACTTC
CASSPLQGRETQYF
>TRBJ1-6|-|TRBV5-1|TRBD1
TGCGCCAGCAGCTTGGGGACAGGGCCCTCCTATAATTCACCCCTCCACTTT
CASSLGTGPSYNSPLHF
>TRBJ2-1|few|TRBV5-1|-
TGCGCCAGCAGCTTGGACTCCCCCATCTACAATGAGCAGTTCTTC
CASSLDSPIYNEQFF
>TRBJ2-3|-|TRBV3-1|TRBD2
TGTGCCAGCAGCCAAGAGGCGGGGGGGCGTAATTTT
CASSQEAGGRNF
>TRBJ2-7|-|TRBV7-9|-
TGTGCCAGCAGCCCGAGACGGCGAGGGGTTTACGAGCAGTACTTC
CASSPRRRGVYEQYF
>TRBJ2-7|few|TRBV28|TRBD1
TGTGCCAGCAAAAGGGCGGGGACAGGTTACTCCTACGAGCAGTACTTC
CASKRAGTGYSYEQYF
>TRBJ1-5|-|TRBV20-1|-
TGCAGTGCTAGACCAGGGGCTGGTCAGCCCCAGCATTTT
CSARPGAGQPQHF
>TRBJ1-2|-|TRBV7-9|-
TGTGCCAGCAGCTTAGCGGGACGGACCTATGGCTACACCTTC
CASSLAGRTYGYTF
>TRBJ2-7|few|TRBV12-3/TRBV12-4|-
TGTGCCAGCAGCCAGTTTTTGGGCTACGAGCAGTACTTC
CASSQFLGYEQYF
>TRBJ1-2|-|TRBV6-2/TRBV6-3|-
TGTGCCAGCAGTTCGGCCGGGGCTAACTATGGCTACACCTTC
CASSSAGANYGYTF
>TRBJ2-7|-|TRBV2|-
TGTGCCAGCGCCCTTCCGGAAACACACTACGAGCAGTACTTC
CASALPETHYEQYF
>TRBJ1-1|few|TRBV12-3/TRBV12-4|-
TGTGCCAGCAGTGCCGGGGGGCTGAACACTGAAGCTTTCTTT
CASSAGGLNTEAFF
>TRBJ2-7|once|TRBV30|-
TGTGCCTGGAGTGTACACCACACCTACGAGCAGTACTTC
CAWSVHHTYEQYF
>TRBJ2-3|few|TRBV24-1|-
TGTGCCACCAGTGATTCCGACAGTTCCCTCACAGATACGCAGTATTTT
CATSDSDSSLTDTQYF
>TRBJ2-1|-|TRBV5-6|TRBD2
TGTGCCAGCAGCAGTGAAGCGGGAGGTACGGGTGAGCAGTTCTTC
CASSSEAGGTGEQFF
>TRBJ2-7|-|TRBV15|-
TGTGCCACCAGCAGACAGGGTCACTATGAGCAGTACTTC
CATSRQGHYEQYF
>TRBJ2-2|-|TRBV19|-
TGTGCCAGTAGTATAGCTTGGCCAGGGGGGTCCGGGGAGCTGTTTTTT
CASSIAWPGGSGELFF
>TRBJ1-1|few|TRBV30|TRBD1
TGTGCCTGGAGTGGAGTTGGACAGGGGAACACTGAAGCTTTCTTT
CAWSGVGQGNTEAFF
>TRBJ1-4|-|TRBV20-1|-
TGCAGTGCTAGAGATCAGAACAGCCTTAATGAAAAACTGTTTTTT
CSARDQNSLNEKLFF
>TRBJ1-2|-|TRBV12-3/TRBV12-4|-
TGTGCCAGCAGTAGCTCCCATGACACCTCTCTGGGAGGCTACACCTTC
CASSSSHDTSLGGYTF
>TRBJ2-1|-|TRBV6-1|TRBD2
TGTGCCGGCGAGAACGGGGGGGCGGTGGACAATGAGCAGTTCTTC
CAGENGGAVDNEQFF
>TRBJ1-1|-|TRBV5-1|-
TGCGCCAGCAGCTCACGAAGCAAGAGGGCACACGAAGCTTTCTTT
CASSSRSKRAHEAFF
>TRBJ2-5|-|TRBV21-1|-
TGTGCCAGCAGCAAAGCGCCCGGGACTAGCGGAAACCAAGAGACCCAGTACTTC
CASSKAPGTSGNQETQYF
>TRBJ2-2|-|TRBV18|-
TGTGCCAGCTCACCAGCACAAGACCCGAATGCCGGGGAGCTGTTTTTT
CASSPAQDPNAGELFF
>TRBJ2-1|few|TRBV9|TRBD2
TGTGCCAGCAGCGTAGTCGCGGGACTAGCGGGAGCGACCGAGCAGTTCTTC
CASSVVAGLAGATEQFF
>TRBJ2-7|-|TRBV12-3/TRBV12-4|-
TGTGCCAGCGGCCCAGAGGAGGGCGGGTATTACGAGCAGTACTTC
CASGPEEGGYYEQYF
>TRBJ2-7|-|TRBV7-2|-
TGTGCCAGCAGTTCGGATGCCAGCTCCTACGAGCAGTACTTC
CASSSDASSYEQYF
>TRBJ1-1|-|TRBV29-1|-
TGCAGCGTTGCCCGGGCCTCTAACACTGAAGCTTTCTTT
CSVARASNTEAFF
>TRBJ2-7|once|TRBV24-1|-
TGTGCCACCAGTGAGACCCCGGGACGTACTCCCTCCTACGAGCAGTACTTC
CATSETPGRTPSYEQYF
>TRBJ2-4|few|TRBV7-2|TRBD1
TGTGCCAGCAGCTTAGCGGACAGGGGCCAGGACATTCAGTACTTC
CASSLADRGQDIQYF
>TRBJ2-1|-|TRBV5-4|TRBD2
TGTGCCAGCAGCTTGATGGGGGGGGACAATGAGCAGTTCTTC
CASSLMGGDNEQFF
>TRBJ2-4|-|TRBV15|TRBD1
TGTGCCACCAGCAGAAATGGACAGGGCCGTATGGGGAACATTCAGTACTTC
CATSRNGQGRMGNIQYF
>TRBJ2-7|-|TRBV20-1|-
TGCAGTGCTAGGGACCAGCCTCCAGGAGAGCAGTACTTC
CSARDQPPGEQYF
>TRBJ2-7|-|TRBV12-3/TRBV12-4|-
TGTGCCAGCAGATTGGGACTTTACGAGCAGTACTTC
CASRLGLYEQYF
>TRBJ2-2|once|TRBV19|-
TGTGCCAGTAGTTTGGAGGGGGCATCGGGGGAGCTGTTTTTT
CASSLEGASGELFF
>TRBJ1-5|few|TRBV7-2|-
TGTGCCAGCAGCCGCTATTTAGGGCCCCAGCATTTT
CASSRYLGPQHF
>TRBJ2-1|few|TRBV6-5|-
TGTGCCAGCAGTTACCGGGACACTAGACCCTACAATGAGCAGTTCTTC
CASSYRDTRPYNEQFF
>TRBJ2-7|few|TRBV5-1|TRBD1
TGCGCCAGCAGCGTCCGGGACAGAGCCTACGAGCAGTACTTC
CASSVRDRAYEQYF
>TRBJ2-4|few|TRBV6-6|-
TGTGCCAGCAGTTACGCCAGGGGGGGAGCCAAAAACATTCAGTACTTC
CASSYARGGAKNIQYF
>TRBJ2-7|-|TRBV11-3|TRBD1
TGTGCCAGCAGCTTGAGACAGGGGGCCTACGAGCAGTACTTC
CASSLRQGAYEQYF
>TRBJ2-7|many|TRBV20-1|TRBD1
TGCAGTGCTGGCTCCGGGACAGGGGAGTACGAGCAGTACTTC
CSAGSGTGEYEQYF